This T cell receptor (beta chain) came from a study of cytomegalovirus exposure and HLA in healthy donors. The wider study: Most genotyped donors, over 70% of around 370, had Caucasian-associated genetic ancestry.

The CDR3 has 16 residues. From germline, CDR1 is SGHNT and CDR2 YYREEE (reference sequence). Trimming stripped 0 bases from V and 6 bases from J, with 16 bases between. The PCR employed 60 Vbeta primers together with 13 Jbeta primers. Method: immunoSEQ multiplex PCR; TCRdb's copy keeps in-frame clones and lacks some. The data contain about 42,000 clones, roughly 47% of them singletons. Notes on the study in general: For TCR beta chains, V- and J-gene trimming was later linked to a missense DCLRE1C variant.

This clone was counted a few times. The antigen is undetermined. Sequenced: PBMCs. This chain connects TRBV5-4 to TRBJ2-1; tentatively, D is TRBD2 (6 bases). This TCR came from a human donor in good health. This CDR3 reads CASSLAVGLAINEQFF. The CDR3 coding sequence is TGTGCCAGCAGCTTGGCAGTTGGCCTAGCGATCAATGAGCAGTTCTTC.